The source of this T cell receptor delta chain is a study of gamma-delta T cells after stem cell transplantation. TCRdb applied CATT to the RT-PCR reads for clone calling. In the table there are 2,000 to 3,000 delta-chain clones, over 2.5% of which are singletons. Germline assignment: CDR1 TSWWSYY and CDR2 QGS. The CDR3 contains 25 residues. V lost 0 bases and J lost 4; bases outside the gene matches: 30. Sequenced input: gamma-delta T cells. The clonotype comes from a human donor. It is not recorded whose cells these are; they may come from a transplant donor. The genes are TRDV1 and TRDJ1, with 12 bases that match TRDD3. The CDR3, as DNA: TGTGCTCTTGGGGAACTTTACAGGCCTTCCTTTACCTTATTCTGGGGGATACGGCGGGACGATAAACTCATCTTT. Amino acid sequence: CALGELYRPSFTLFWGIRRDDKLIF.